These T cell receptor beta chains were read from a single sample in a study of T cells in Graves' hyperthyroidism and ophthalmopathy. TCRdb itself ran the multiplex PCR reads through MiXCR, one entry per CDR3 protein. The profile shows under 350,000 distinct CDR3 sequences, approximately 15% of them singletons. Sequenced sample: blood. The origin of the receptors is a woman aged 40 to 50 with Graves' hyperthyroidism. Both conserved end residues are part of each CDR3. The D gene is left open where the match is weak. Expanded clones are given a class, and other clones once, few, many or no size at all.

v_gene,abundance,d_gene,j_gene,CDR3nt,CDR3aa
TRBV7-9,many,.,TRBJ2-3,TGTGCCAGCAGCTTAACCCCGACTAGTGCTCGGTTGTCGTCAGATACGCAGTATTTT,CASSLTPTSARLSSDTQYF
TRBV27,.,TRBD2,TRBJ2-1,TGTGTCAGCCGCTTAAAGACTAGCGGGATCTACAATGAGCAGTTCTTC,CVSRLKTSGIYNEQFF
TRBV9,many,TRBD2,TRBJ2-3,TGTGCCAGCAGCGTAGGACTAGCGGGCCCCACAGATACGCAGTATTTT,CASSVGLAGPTDTQYF
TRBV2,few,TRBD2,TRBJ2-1,TGTGCCAGCAGTGAACGTAGCGGGATTCGTTTCTTC,CASSERSGIRFF
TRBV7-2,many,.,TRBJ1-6,TGTGCCAGCAGCCAGAATTCACCCCTCCACTTT,CASSQNSPLHF
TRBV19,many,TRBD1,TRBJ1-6,TGTGCCAGTAGTATCGTCCAGGGGGATTCACCCCTCCACTTT,CASSIVQGDSPLHF
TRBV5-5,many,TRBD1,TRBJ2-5,TGTGCCAGCAGCTCATCCGGGACAGGGGGCGAGACCCAGTACTTC,CASSSSGTGGETQYF
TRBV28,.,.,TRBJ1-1,TGTGCCAGCAGTTTGCCAGGGTGGAACACTGAAGCTTTCTTT,CASSLPGWNTEAFF
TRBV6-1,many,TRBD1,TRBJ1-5,TGTGCCAGCAGTGCGCGACAGGGGGGATACCAGCCCCAGCATTTT,CASSARQGGYQPQHF
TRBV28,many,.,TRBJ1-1,TGTGCCAGCAGTAGACAGTGGGTCACTGAAGCTTTCTTT,CASSRQWVTEAFF
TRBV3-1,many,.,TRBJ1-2,TGTGCCAGCAGCCAAGATATAGGAGGGATGGGGTATGGCTACACCTTC,CASSQDIGGMGYGYTF
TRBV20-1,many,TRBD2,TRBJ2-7,TGCAGTGCTCAAAGACCGGGACTACTCTGGGGCGAGCAGTACTTC,CSAQRPGLLWGEQYF
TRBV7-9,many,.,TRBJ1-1,TGTGCCAGCAGAAGGGGTGGGGGCGAGCCTGAAGCTTTCTTT,CASRRGGGEPEAFF
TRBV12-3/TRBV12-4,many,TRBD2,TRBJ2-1,TGTGCCAGTAGTGTTGTTGGACTAGCGGGGAACAATGAGCAGTTCTTC,CASSVVGLAGNNEQFF
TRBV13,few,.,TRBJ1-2,TGTGCCAGCAGCTTAAGAGACAGACTCTATGGCTACACCTTC,CASSLRDRLYGYTF
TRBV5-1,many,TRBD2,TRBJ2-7,TGCGCCAGCAGCTTGGCCATTACTAGCGGCGAAGTTAACTACGAGCAGTACTTC,CASSLAITSGEVNYEQYF